This TCR beta chain was documented in a study of lung T cells in sarcoidosis with Löfgren's syndrome. Overall study context: Repertoire analyses centered on Löfgren's syndrome patients.

TCRdb re-called the reads through MiXCR, storing one row per CDR3 protein. The table includes 9,000 or so distinct CDR3 sequences, just under 20% detected once. This CDR3 has 13 residues. V gave up 5 bases and J gave up 7 bases; unmatched junction bases: 5. At least ten counts were recorded for this clonotype. The antigen is undetermined. Overall study findings and caveats: In alpha-beta pairs, TRAV12-1 favored TRBV2, and their CDR3s were homologous. Versus controls, Löfgren's syndrome patients reportedly showed TRAV12-1 and TRBV2 as most expanded. Multiple Löfgren's syndrome patients reportedly shared TRAV12-1 and TRBV2 CDR3 motifs.

This chain connects TRBV12-3 or TRBV12-4 to TRBJ1-2; 9 bases are a match to TRBD1. This clonotype originated in a human donor with sarcoidosis (Löfgren's syndrome or another form), or a control subject (not recorded which). The specimen was CD4+ T cells from bronchoalveolar lavage. CDR3 in amino acids: CASSAGQGGGYTF. In DNA, the CDR3 is TGTGCCAGCAGTGCGGGACAGGGAGGTGGCTACACCTTC.